This passage covers 21 T cell receptor beta chains from one sample sequenced in a study of cytomegalovirus exposure and HLA in healthy donors. The primer mix had 60 Vbeta and 13 Jbeta primers. Some clones are missing from TCRdb's copy, which holds only in-frame ones; the method was immunoSEQ multiplex PCR. The data contain around 150,000 clones, 75% to 85% of them singletons. Sequenced sample: PBMCs. These TCRs come from a girl aged 2-15 years in good health and CMV-seropositive.

The chain uses TRBV10-3 and TRBJ2-1; D is perhaps TRBD1 (5 bases). Germline CDR1 ENHRY, CDR2 SYGVKD. V lost 2 bases, J lost 1 base, and 21 bases lay in between. The CDR3 extends over 19 amino acids. As DNA, the CDR3 is TGTGCCATCAGTGAGGTAATATTAATAGGGGTTCATTCCTACAATGAGCAGTTCTTC. Its protein product is CAISEVILIGVHSYNEQFF.

V gene TRBV7-6 combines with J gene TRBJ2-3, with D possibly being TRBD2 (6 bases). Germline V gene sequence: CDR1 SGHVS, CDR2 FNYEAQ. The CDR3 has 16 amino acids. Trimming cost V 5 bases and J 2 bases, with 17 bases left between them. The CDR3 nucleotides are TGTGCCAGCAGCAATCCCCCGGGACTCCCCACAGATACGCAGTATTTT. This gives the protein CASSNPPGLPTDTQYF.

CDR3: CASSVDRSYGYTF. The CDR3 coding sequence is TGTGCCAGCAGCGTAGACAGGAGTTATGGCTACACCTTC. The chain is built from TRBV9 and TRBJ1-2; a possible D gene is TRBD1 (5 bases). Germline loops: CDR1 SGDLS, CDR2 YYNGEE. Deletions cut 0 bases from V and 5 bases from J, with 8 bases between. CDR3 size: 13 residues.

The V and J genes are TRBV11-2 and TRBJ2-5, with 11 bases identical to TRBD2. Losses at the gene ends were 4 bases for V and 5 bases for J; bases not matched to a gene: 6. Germline CDR1 and CDR2: SGHAT and FQNNGV. This CDR3 has 15 residues. This CDR3 is CASSSGLAVGETQYF. The CDR3 DNA is TGTGCCAGCAGCTCGGGACTAGCGGTAGGGGAGACCCAGTACTTC.

This rearrangement joins TRBV6-1 to TRBJ1-3; D possibly corresponds to TRBD1 (5 bases). The CDR3 has 16 amino acids. V was clipped by 0 bases and J by 2 bases, with 11 bases between them. From germline, CDR1 is MNHNS and CDR2 SASEGT. The DNA for the CDR3 is TGTGCCAGCAGTGAAGCATCAGGGCACCCTGGAAACACCATATATTTT. It codes for CASSEASGHPGNTIYF.

Only a few counts were recorded for this clone. V is TRBV5-1 and J is TRBJ1-1; D call uncertain. The CDR3 has 13 amino acids. V was trimmed by 2 bases and J by 1 base, leaving 6 bases between them. The germline V gene has CDR1 SGHRS and CDR2 YFSETQ. CDR3 in DNA: TGCGCCAGCAGCTTCCCGGGGAACACTGAAGCTTTCTTT. Translating gives CASSFPGNTEAFF.

J is TRBJ1-5 and V is TRBV9; D remains unclear. Germline CDR1 is SGDLS and CDR2 is YYNGEE. Trimming took 0 bases from V and 1 from J, leaving 5 bases between them. The CDR3 is 14 residues long. The CDR3 bases are TGTGCCAGCAGCGTAGATGGCAGCAATCAGCCCCAGCATTTT. Translated, it gives CASSVDGSNQPQHF.

The chain links TRBV4-1 to TRBJ1-3; no clear D. Trimming cost V 0 bases and J 0 bases, with 9 bases left between them. In germline, CDR1 is MGHRA, CDR2 YSYEKL. This CDR3 is built from 16 residues. DNA for the CDR3: TGCGCCAGCAGCCAAGATAGCGGTCACTCTGGAAACACCATATATTTT. This translates into CASSQDSGHSGNTIYF.

This chain uses TRBV4-1 with TRBJ1-5; possible D gene TRBD1, 6 bases. The CDR3 loop spans 17 amino acids. In germline, CDR1 is MGHRA, CDR2 YSYEKL. The V and J ends lost 1 base and 2 bases respectively, with 15 bases between them. The CDR3 sequence is CASSQGVGQIRNQPQHF. The CDR3 DNA follows: TGCGCCAGCAGCCAAGGTGTAGGACAGATACGCAATCAGCCCCAGCATTTT.

A word on this clone: Germline is not matched at one junction end, which may reflect a read error. The genes are TRBV5-8 and TRBJ2-7; TRBD1 matches 7 bases. The CDR3 contains 10 residues. Germline V CDR1 and CDR2: SGHTS, YDEGEE. The CDR3 loop is CASSSGGEDF. The CDR3 nucleotides read TGTGCCAGCAGCTCAGGGGGTGAGGACTTC. Full variable domain (outside the CDR3, taken from reference TRBV5-8 and TRBJ2-7): EAGVTQSPTHLIKTRGQQATLRCSPISGHTSVYWYQQALGLGLQFLLWYDEGEERNRGNFPPRFSGRQFPNYSSELNVNALELEDSALYLCASSSGGEDFGPGTRLTVT.

This clone was detected a few times. The chain joins TRBV5-1 to TRBJ2-1, with 9 bases that match TRBD2. J lost 15 bases, V lost 3 bases, and 7 bases had no gene match. This CDR3 has 12 residues. Germline-derived CDR1 and CDR2 are SGHRS and YFSETQ. The CDR3 coding sequence is TGCGCCAGCAGCTCGACTAGCGGCGTGGGGTTCTTC. Amino acids: CASSSTSGVGFF.

The rearrangement links TRBV5-4 to TRBJ1-5; 8 nucleotides align to TRBD1. The germline gives CDR1 SGHNT, CDR2 YYREEE (reference sequence). J gave up 5 bases and V 4 bases, and 5 bases lay outside the gene matches. This CDR3 is built from 14 residues. The CDR3 protein is CASSTYRGDQPQHF. The CDR3 DNA is TGTGCCAGCAGCACTTACAGGGGGGATCAGCCCCAGCATTTT.

This chain links TRBV25-1 with TRBJ2-1; D possibly corresponds to TRBD2 (5 bases). The CDR3 consists of 17 residues. Trimming took 1 base from V and 0 from J, leaving 13 bases between them. Germline CDR1 MGHDK, CDR2 SYGVNS. CDR3 coding DNA: TGTGCCAGCAGTGAATTAGGAGGCACGAGCTCCTACAATGAGCAGTTCTTC. This codes for CASSELGGTSSYNEQFF. The full variable domain, its missing parts supplied by reference TRBV25-1 and TRBJ2-1, is EADIYQTPRYLVIGTGKKITLECSQTMGHDKMYWYQQDPGMELHLIHYSYGVNSTEKGDLSSESTVSRIRTEHFPLTLESARPSHTSQYLCASSELGGTSSYNEQFFGPGTRLTVL.

The genes are TRBV6-5 and TRBJ1-3; no clear D gene. The CDR3 has 13 amino acids. The germline V gene encodes CDR1 MNHEY and CDR2 SVGAGI. V was trimmed by 7 bases and J by 9 bases, leaving 16 bases between them. Here the CDR3 reads CASNEEGGGTIYF. CDR3 nucleotide sequence: TGTGCCAGCAACGAGGAGGGAGGAGGCACCATATATTTT.

This chain links TRBV5-6 with TRBJ2-1; 8 bases fit TRBD2. Trimming cost V 6 bases and J 3 bases; bases outside gene matches: 5. The CDR3 has 14 amino acids. In germline, CDR1 is SGHDT, CDR2 YYEEEE. The chain's CDR3 is CASTFGTSYNEQFF. Here the CDR3 DNA reads TGTGCCAGCACGTTCGGGACTAGCTACAATGAGCAGTTCTTC.

This chain joins TRBV30 and TRBJ2-5, with a weak D call TRBD1 (5 bases). The germline V gene has CDR1 GTSNPN and CDR2 SVGIG (reference sequence). V was trimmed by 3 bases and J by 9 bases, leaving 11 bases between them. This CDR3 has 11 residues. The chain's CDR3 is CAWRGRQSQYF. CDR3 DNA sequence: TGTGCCTGGAGGGGAAGACAGTCCCAGTACTTC.

The chain joins TRBV5-1 to TRBJ2-7, with a weak D call TRBD1 (6 bases). Germline CDR1 reads SGHRS; CDR2 reads YFSETQ. V lost 0 bases to trimming and J lost 3 bases, with 10 bases between them. The CDR3 has 14 residues. This CDR3 is CASSLGPGDYEQYF. In DNA, the CDR3 is TGCGCCAGCAGCTTGGGTCCAGGGGACTACGAGCAGTACTTC.

The V gene is TRBV5-1, the J gene TRBJ1-1, with D possibly being TRBD1 (5 bases). CDR3 length: 16 residues. The ends were cut back, 0 bases at V and 5 bases at J, with 17 bases in the middle. Germline loops: CDR1 SGHRS, CDR2 YFSETQ. CDR3 DNA sequence: TGCGCCAGCAGCTTGGCCCCCTCCACAGGCGTTACTGAAGCTTTCTTT. Translation gives CASSLAPSTGVTEAFF.

The chain recombines TRBV28 with TRBJ2-1, with D possibly TRBD2 on 7 matching bases. The CDR3 totals 14 residues. In germline, CDR1 is MDHEN, CDR2 SYDVKM. Deletions cut 5 bases from V and 9 bases from J, with 17 bases between. CDR3 in amino acids: CASSTTGRVGEQFF. The CDR3 nucleotides are TGTGCCAGCAGTACTACAGGGAGGGTGGGTGAGCAGTTCTTC.

This chain connects TRBV28 to TRBJ2-2; D perhaps matches TRBD1 (6 bases). Germline V lookup: CDR1 MDHEN, CDR2 SYDVKM. The V end lost 7 bases, the J end lost 4 bases, and 25 bases lay between the germline ends. This CDR3 spans 18 amino acids. CDR3 loop: CASNPRFSPRGSTGELFF. As DNA, the CDR3 is TGTGCCAGCAACCCTCGATTTAGTCCTAGGGGGAGCACCGGGGAGCTGTTTTTT.

CDR3 sequence: CSVRGLAFYTDTQYF. DNA for the CDR3: TGCAGCGTCCGGGGACTAGCGTTTTACACAGATACGCAGTATTTT. The V and J genes are TRBV29-1 and TRBJ2-3, with 10 bases matching TRBD2. V lost 6 bases to trimming and J lost 2 bases; unmatched junction nucleotides: 8. This CDR3 comprises 15 residues. Germline V gives CDR1 SQVTM, CDR2 ANQGSEA.